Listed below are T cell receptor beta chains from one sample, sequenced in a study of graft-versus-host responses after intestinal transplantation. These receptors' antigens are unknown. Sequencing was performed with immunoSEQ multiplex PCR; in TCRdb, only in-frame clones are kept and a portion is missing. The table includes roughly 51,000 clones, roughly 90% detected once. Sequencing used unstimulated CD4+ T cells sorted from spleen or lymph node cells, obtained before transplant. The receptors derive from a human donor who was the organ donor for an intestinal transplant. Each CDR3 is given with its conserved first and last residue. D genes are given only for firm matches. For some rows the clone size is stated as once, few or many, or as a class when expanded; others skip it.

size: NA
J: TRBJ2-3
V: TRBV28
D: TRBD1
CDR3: CASGGQGARTDTQYF
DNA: TGTGCCAGCGGAGGCCAGGGGGCCCGCACAGATACGCAGTATTTT

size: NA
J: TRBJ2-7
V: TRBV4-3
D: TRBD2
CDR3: CASSQDRVSGRGGDEQYF
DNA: TGCGCCAGCAGCCAAGATCGGGTTAGCGGGAGAGGTGGGGACGAGCAGTACTTC

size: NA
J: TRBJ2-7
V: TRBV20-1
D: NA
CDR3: CSARVPSEQYF
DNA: TGCAGTGCTAGAGTACCCAGCGAGCAGTACTTC

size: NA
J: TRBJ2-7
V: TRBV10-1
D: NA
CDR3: CASSQGPVYEQYF
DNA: TGCGCCAGCAGTCAGGGCCCGGTCTACGAGCAGTACTTC

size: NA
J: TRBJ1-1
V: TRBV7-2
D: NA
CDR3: CASSRGMNTEAFF
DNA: TGTGCCAGCAGCCGGGGGATGAACACTGAAGCTTTCTTT

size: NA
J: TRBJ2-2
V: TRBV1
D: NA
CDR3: CTSSYRGPNTGELFF
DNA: TGCACCAGCAGCTACAGGGGGCCGAACACCGGGGAGCTGTTTTTT

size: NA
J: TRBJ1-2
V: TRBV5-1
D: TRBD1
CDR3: CASSFRQGSLGDYGYTF
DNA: TGCGCCAGCAGCTTTAGACAGGGCTCTCTGGGGGACTATGGCTACACCTTC

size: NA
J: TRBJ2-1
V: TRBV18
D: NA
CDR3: CASSTGVVTSYNEQFF
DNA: TGTGCCAGCTCAACGGGGGTGGTGACCTCCTACAATGAGCAGTTCTTC

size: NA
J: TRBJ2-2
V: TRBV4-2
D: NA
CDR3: CASSLLVGANTGELFF
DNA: TGTGCCAGCAGCCTACTGGTGGGAGCGAACACCGGGGAGCTGTTTTTT

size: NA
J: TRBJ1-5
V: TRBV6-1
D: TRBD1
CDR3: CASSEAPGGKYQPQHF
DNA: TGTGCCAGCAGTGAAGCTCCAGGGGGCAAATATCAGCCCCAGCATTTT

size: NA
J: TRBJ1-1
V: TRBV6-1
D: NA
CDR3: CASRAPGTEAFF
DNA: TGTGCCAGCAGGGCCCCGGGGACTGAAGCTTTCTTT

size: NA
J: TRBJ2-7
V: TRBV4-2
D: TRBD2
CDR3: CASSQAGLAGVDEQYF
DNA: TGTGCCAGCAGCCAAGCGGGACTAGCGGGAGTTGACGAGCAGTACTTC

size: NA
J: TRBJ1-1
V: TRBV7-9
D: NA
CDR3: CASSGRGNTEAFF
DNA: TGTGCCAGCAGCGGACGGGGGAACACTGAAGCTTTCTTT

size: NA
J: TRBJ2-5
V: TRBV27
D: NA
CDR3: CASSLSGGETQYF
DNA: TGTGCCAGCAGTTTATCTGGCGGGGAGACCCAGTACTTC

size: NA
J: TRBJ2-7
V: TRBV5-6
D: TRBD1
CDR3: CASSRTGTAYEQYF
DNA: TGTGCCAGCAGCCGGACAGGGACAGCCTACGAGCAGTACTTC

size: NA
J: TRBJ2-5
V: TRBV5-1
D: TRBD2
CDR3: CASRSHSGYQETQYF
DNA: TGCGCCAGCAGATCCCATAGCGGGTACCAAGAGACCCAGTACTTC

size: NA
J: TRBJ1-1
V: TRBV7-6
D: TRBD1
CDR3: CASSSRGKLMNTEAFF
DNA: TGTGCCAGCAGCTCCAGGGGGAAGCTGATGAACACTGAAGCTTTCTTT

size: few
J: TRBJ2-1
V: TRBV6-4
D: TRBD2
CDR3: CASSGGAGGPDEQFF
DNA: TGTGCCAGCAGTGGAGGGGCGGGAGGGCCAGATGAGCAGTTCTTC

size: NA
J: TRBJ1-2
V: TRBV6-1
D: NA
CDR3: CASSVLEGEGGYGYTF
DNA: TGTGCCAGCAGTGTCTTAGAAGGGGAGGGAGGCTATGGCTACACCTTC

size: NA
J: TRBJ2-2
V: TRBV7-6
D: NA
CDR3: CASSLQAARYTGELFF
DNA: TGTGCCAGCAGCTTACAAGCGGCACGTTACACCGGGGAGCTGTTTTTT

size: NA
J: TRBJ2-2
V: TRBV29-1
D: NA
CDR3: CSVREWSTGELFF
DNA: TGCAGCGTTCGCGAGTGGAGCACCGGGGAGCTGTTTTTT

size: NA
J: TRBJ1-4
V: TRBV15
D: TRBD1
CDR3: CATSRSRDRGHNNEKLFF
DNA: TGTGCCACCAGCAGATCGCGGGACAGGGGCCACAATAATGAAAAACTGTTTTTT

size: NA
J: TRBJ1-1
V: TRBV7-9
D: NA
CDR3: CASSLMGRAEAFF
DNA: TGTGCCAGCAGCCTTATGGGGAGGGCTGAAGCTTTCTTT

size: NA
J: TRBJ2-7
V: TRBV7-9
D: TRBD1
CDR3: CASSATGTGRSNEQYF
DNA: TGTGCCAGCAGCGCTACCGGGACAGGGCGGTCGAACGAGCAGTACTTC

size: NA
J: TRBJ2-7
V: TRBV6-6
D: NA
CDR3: CASSYRTSKYEQYF
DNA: TGTGCCAGCAGTTACCGGACAAGCAAATACGAGCAGTACTTC